The 14 T cell receptor beta chains listed next were all sequenced from one sample in a study of cytomegalovirus exposure and HLA in healthy donors. Data came from immunoSEQ multiplex PCR; TCRdb stores just in-frame clones and leaves some out. This sample has 120,000 to 150,000 clones, with roughly 90% found just once. What was sequenced was PBMCs. The receptors originated from a man aged 18 to 30 in good health and CMV-seronegative.

The DNA for the CDR3 is TGTGCCAGCAGACCAGGACAGGGTTGGGAAAAACTGTTTTTT. Translation gives CASRPGQGWEKLFF. This rearrangement joins TRBV6-5 to TRBJ1-4; 8 nucleotides match TRBD1. Unmatched junction bases numbered 8, after V lost 6 bases and J lost 8 bases. This CDR3 contains 14 residues. Germline V gene sequence: CDR1 MNHEY, CDR2 SVGAGI.

The J gene is TRBJ2-7, the V gene TRBV27; TRBD1 matches at 7 bases. This CDR3 has 15 amino acids. Germline loops: CDR1 MNHEY, CDR2 SMNVEV (reference sequence). The junction had 7 bases not matched to a gene; V was cut back by 3 bases and J by 2 bases. The CDR3 sequence is CASSFTGVPTYEQYF. The CDR3 DNA reads as TGTGCCAGCAGTTTCACAGGGGTTCCTACCTACGAGCAGTACTTC.

V gene TRBV2 combines with J gene TRBJ2-5, with D possibly TRBD2 on 6 matching bases. CDR1 is SNHLY and CDR2 is FYNNEI in the germline V gene. The V end lost 7 bases, the J end lost 5 bases, and 20 bases lay between the germline ends. The CDR3 loop spans 15 amino acids. The CDR3 DNA follows: TGTGCCAGCACAGACGAACAGGAGGGCGGGGAGACCCAGTACTTC. Residues: CASTDEQEGGETQYF.

The chain links TRBV25-1 to TRBJ2-3; D is unclear. The germline V gene encodes CDR1 MGHDK and CDR2 SYGVNS. The germline V and J ends were trimmed by 8 bases and 1 base, with 13 bases remaining between them. The CDR3 has 14 amino acids. CDR3 sequence: CASSIWAGTDTQYF. The CDR3 region has the DNA TGTGCCAGCTCTATTTGGGCAGGCACAGATACGCAGTATTTT.

The chain uses TRBV6-6 and TRBJ1-1; 7 nucleotides align to TRBD1. The CDR3 runs 13 residues. V lost 5 bases and J lost 4; bases outside the gene matches: 4. Germline-derived CDR1 and CDR2 are MNHNY and SVGAGI (reference sequence). The CDR3 DNA is TGTGCCAGCAGTGCAGGGGGGATCACTGAAGCTTTCTTT. Translated: CASSAGGITEAFF.

This chain joins TRBV28 and TRBJ2-7; no reliable D call. Deletions cut 6 bases from V and 6 bases from J, with 18 bases between. The CDR3 runs 14 residues. The germline V gene encodes CDR1 MDHEN and CDR2 SYDVKM. The CDR3: CASSRTPRSGEQYF. The CDR3 DNA reads as TGTGCCAGCAGCAGAACCCCACGATCAGGCGAGCAGTACTTC.

V and J are TRBV25-1 and TRBJ1-1; 7 bases line up with TRBD1. The V gene end was trimmed by 2 bases and the J gene end by 7 bases; junction bases not matched to a gene: 19. CDR3 size: 18 residues. The germline V gene encodes CDR1 MGHDK and CDR2 SYGVNS. The CDR3 here is CASSETTPTRQGVVEAFF. The CDR3 DNA is TGTGCCAGCAGTGAAACAACACCCACTAGACAGGGAGTGGTTGAAGCTTTCTTT.

V and J are TRBV4-1 and TRBJ1-3; D not certain. Germline V CDR1 and CDR2: MGHRA, YSYEKL. V lost 0 bases and J 0 bases, leaving 9 bases between the germline ends. The CDR3 spans 16 residues. The DNA for the CDR3 is TGCGCCAGCAGCCAAGAGGGCAGCCCCTCTGGAAACACCATATATTTT. Translating gives CASSQEGSPSGNTIYF.

This chain joins TRBV6-1 and TRBJ2-7, with a tentative D call TRBD1 (6 bases). Germline CDR1 reads MNHNS; CDR2 reads SASEGT. The CDR3 loop spans 11 amino acids. V was cut by 10 bases and J by 2 bases, with 9 bases left in between. CDR3 sequence reads: CATNRAYEQYF. Written as DNA, the CDR3 is TGTGCCACCAACAGGGCCTACGAGCAGTACTTC.

This sequence joins TRBV27 and TRBJ2-7; 8 bases align to TRBD1. Germline V gives CDR1 MNHEY, CDR2 SMNVEV (reference sequence). The CDR3 totals 15 residues. V trimming: 8 bases; J trimming: 1 base; junction bases outside the gene matches: 10. CDR3 protein: CASAHDRGSSYEQYF. The CDR3 DNA sequence: TGTGCCAGCGCTCACGACAGGGGAAGTTCCTACGAGCAGTACTTC.

The gene calls are TRBV4-3 and TRBJ2-1; possibly TRBD2 for D (6 bases). The CDR3 consists of 14 residues. V was clipped by 3 bases and J by 6 bases, with 12 bases between them. Per the germline V gene, CDR1 is LGHNA and CDR2 is YSLEER. The CDR3 protein is CASSHRLVPNEQFF. The CDR3 DNA reads as TGCGCCAGCAGCCACCGACTAGTCCCCAATGAGCAGTTCTTC.

This chain links TRBV7-9 with TRBJ2-3; 10 bases fit TRBD2. Germline CDR1 is SEHNR and CDR2 is FQNEAQ (reference sequence). The CDR3 consists of 16 residues. The trim removed 5 bases at V and 0 bases at J, leaving 5 bases unmatched. In DNA form, the CDR3 reads TGTGCCAGCAGCCGACTAGCGGGCTCTAGCACAGATACGCAGTATTTT. Translation gives CASSRLAGSSTDTQYF.

This clone was observed a single time. The chain carries TRBV5-6 and TRBJ1-1, with 8 nucleotides matching TRBD1. The CDR3 spans 14 residues. Germline lookup yields CDR1 SGHDT and CDR2 YYEEEE. Trimming took 3 bases from V and 10 from J; bases not matched to a gene: 11. CDR3 sequence reads: CASSSGTGVMGAFF. The CDR3 DNA reads TGTGCCAGCAGCTCAGGGACAGGCGTTATGGGAGCTTTCTTT.

The chain carries TRBV5-4 and TRBJ1-1, with no clear D. The CDR3 has 13 amino acids. V was clipped by 0 bases and J by 0 bases, with 3 bases between them. CDR1 and CDR2 (germline): SGHNT, YYREEE (reference sequence). The CDR3 DNA is TGTGCCAGCAGCTTGGTAGTGAACACTGAAGCTTTCTTT. It encodes CASSLVVNTEAFF.